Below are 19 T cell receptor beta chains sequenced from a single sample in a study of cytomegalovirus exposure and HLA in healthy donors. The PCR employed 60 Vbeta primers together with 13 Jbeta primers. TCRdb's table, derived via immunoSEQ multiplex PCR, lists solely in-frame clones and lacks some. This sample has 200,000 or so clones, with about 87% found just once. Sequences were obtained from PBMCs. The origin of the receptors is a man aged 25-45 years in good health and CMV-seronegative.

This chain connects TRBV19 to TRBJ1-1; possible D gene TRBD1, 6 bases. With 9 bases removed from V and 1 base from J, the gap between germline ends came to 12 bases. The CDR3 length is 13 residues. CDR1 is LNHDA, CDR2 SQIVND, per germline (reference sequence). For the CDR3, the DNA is TGTGCCAGCCACCTGGGACAGAACACTGAAGCTTTCTTT. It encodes CASHLGQNTEAFF.

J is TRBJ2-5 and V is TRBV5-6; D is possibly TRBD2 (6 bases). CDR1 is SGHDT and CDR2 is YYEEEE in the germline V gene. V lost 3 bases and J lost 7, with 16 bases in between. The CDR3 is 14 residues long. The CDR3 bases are TGTGCCAGCAGCTCCTGGATGGAGGGAGGGACCCAGTACTTC. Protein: CASSSWMEGGTQYF.

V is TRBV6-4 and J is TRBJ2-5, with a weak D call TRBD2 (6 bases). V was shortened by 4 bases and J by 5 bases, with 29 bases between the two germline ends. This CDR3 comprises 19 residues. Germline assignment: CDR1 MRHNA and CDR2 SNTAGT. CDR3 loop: CASSAYQSGGGSYSETQYF. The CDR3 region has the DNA TGTGCCAGCAGTGCCTATCAATCTGGGGGAGGTTCGTATAGCGAGACCCAGTACTTC.

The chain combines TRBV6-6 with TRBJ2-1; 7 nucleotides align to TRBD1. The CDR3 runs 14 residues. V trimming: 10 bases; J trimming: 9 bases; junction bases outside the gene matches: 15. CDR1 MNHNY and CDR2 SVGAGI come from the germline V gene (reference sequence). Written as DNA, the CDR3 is TGTGCCACAGTGACAGGGACGGTACCAAGTGAGCAGTTCTTC. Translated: CATVTGTVPSEQFF.

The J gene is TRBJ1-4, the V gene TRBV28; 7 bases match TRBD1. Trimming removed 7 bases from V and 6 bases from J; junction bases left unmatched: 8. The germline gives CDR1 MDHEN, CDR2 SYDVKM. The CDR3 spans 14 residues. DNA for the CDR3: TGTGCCAGCAACCGACAGGGCGGGCATGAAAAACTGTTTTTT. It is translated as CASNRQGGHEKLFF.

The CDR3 DNA reads TGTGCCAGCAGCTTTAATAGTCCAACTAGCACAGATACGCAGTATTTT. Translated, it gives CASSFNSPTSTDTQYF. The rearrangement links TRBV11-2 to TRBJ2-3; D is unresolved. CDR1 and CDR2 (germline): SGHAT, FQNNGV. With 3 bases removed from V and 0 bases from J, the gap between germline ends came to 13 bases. CDR3 length: 16 amino acids.

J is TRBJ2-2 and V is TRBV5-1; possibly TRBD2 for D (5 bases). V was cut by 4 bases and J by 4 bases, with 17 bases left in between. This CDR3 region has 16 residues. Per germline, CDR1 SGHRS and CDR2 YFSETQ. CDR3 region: CASSARKPRGTGELFF. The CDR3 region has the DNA TGCGCCAGCAGCGCACGAAAACCCCGGGGCACCGGGGAGCTGTTTTTT.

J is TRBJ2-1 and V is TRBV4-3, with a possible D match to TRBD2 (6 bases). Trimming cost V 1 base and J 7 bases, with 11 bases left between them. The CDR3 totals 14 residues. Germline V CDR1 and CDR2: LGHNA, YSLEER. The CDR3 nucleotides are TGCGCCAGCAGCCAAGTCGGGACTCTTAATGAGCAGTTCTTC. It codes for CASSQVGTLNEQFF.

The CDR3 loop reads CASTLLTSAFF. CDR3 in DNA: TGTGCCAGCACCCTTCTGACTTCGGCTTTCTTT. The chain has TRBV7-9 and TRBJ1-1; the D is unclear. The V gene lost 7 bases and the J gene lost 11 bases, with 14 bases spanning the gap. In germline, CDR1 is SEHNR, CDR2 FQNEAQ (reference sequence). CDR3 length equals 11 residues.

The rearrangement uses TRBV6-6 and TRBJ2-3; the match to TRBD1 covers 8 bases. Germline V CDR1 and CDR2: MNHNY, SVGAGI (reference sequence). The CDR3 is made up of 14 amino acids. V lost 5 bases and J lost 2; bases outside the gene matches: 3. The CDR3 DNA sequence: TGTGCCAGCAGTCGACAGGGGAACACAGATACGCAGTATTTT. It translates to CASSRQGNTDTQYF.

DNA of the CDR3: TGTGCCAGCAGCGAAGTCCAGGGTCTAGGCTACGAGCAGTACTTC. It encodes CASSEVQGLGYEQYF. The chain is built from TRBV4-2 and TRBJ2-7; D may be TRBD1 (5 bases). Germline V CDR1 and CDR2: LGHNA, YNFKEQ. The CDR3 has 15 amino acids. V was trimmed by 5 bases and J by 3 bases, leaving 17 bases between them.

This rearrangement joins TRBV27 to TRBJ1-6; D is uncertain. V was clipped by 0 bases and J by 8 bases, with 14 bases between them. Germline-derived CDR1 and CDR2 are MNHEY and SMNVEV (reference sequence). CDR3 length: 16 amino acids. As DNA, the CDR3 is TGTGCCAGCAGTTTATCGAACAGTCCAGGATATTCACCCCTCCACTTT. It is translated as CASSLSNSPGYSPLHF.

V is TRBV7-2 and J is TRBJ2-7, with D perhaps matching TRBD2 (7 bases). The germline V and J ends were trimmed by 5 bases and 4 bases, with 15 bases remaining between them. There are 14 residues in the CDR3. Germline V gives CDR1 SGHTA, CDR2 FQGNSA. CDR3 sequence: CASSGGARGYEQYF. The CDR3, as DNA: TGTGCCAGCAGCGGGGGGGCTCGGGGTTACGAGCAGTACTTC.

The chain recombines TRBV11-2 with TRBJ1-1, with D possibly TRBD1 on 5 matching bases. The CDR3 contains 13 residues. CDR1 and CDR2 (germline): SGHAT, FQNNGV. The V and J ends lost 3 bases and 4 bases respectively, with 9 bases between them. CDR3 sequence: CASSLARGTEAFF. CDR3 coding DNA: TGTGCCAGCAGCTTGGCAAGGGGCACTGAAGCTTTCTTT.

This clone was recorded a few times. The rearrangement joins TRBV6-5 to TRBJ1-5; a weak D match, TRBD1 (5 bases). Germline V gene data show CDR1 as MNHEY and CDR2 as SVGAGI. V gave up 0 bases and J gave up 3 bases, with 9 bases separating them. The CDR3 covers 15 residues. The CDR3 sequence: CASSYSTQANQPQHF. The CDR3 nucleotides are TGTGCCAGCAGTTACTCGACACAGGCCAATCAGCCCCAGCATTTT.

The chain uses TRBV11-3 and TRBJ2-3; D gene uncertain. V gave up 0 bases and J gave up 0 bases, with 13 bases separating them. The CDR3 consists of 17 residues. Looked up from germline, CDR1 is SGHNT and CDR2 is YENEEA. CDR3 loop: CASSLDARNPSTDTQYF. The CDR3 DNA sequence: TGTGCCAGCAGCTTAGATGCGCGGAACCCTAGCACAGATACGCAGTATTTT. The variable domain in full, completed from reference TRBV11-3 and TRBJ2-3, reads EAGVVQSPRYKIIEKKQPVAFWCNPISGHNTLYWYLQNLGQGPELLIRYENEEAVDDSQLPKDRFSAERLKGVDSTLKIQPAELGDSAVYLCASSLDARNPSTDTQYFGPGTRLTVL.

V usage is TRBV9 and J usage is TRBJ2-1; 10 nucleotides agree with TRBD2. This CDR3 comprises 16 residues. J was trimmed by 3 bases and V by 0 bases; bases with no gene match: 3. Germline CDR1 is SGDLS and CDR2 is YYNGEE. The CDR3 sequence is CASSVVGTSDYNEQFF. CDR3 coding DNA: TGTGCCAGCAGCGTAGTAGGGACTAGCGACTACAATGAGCAGTTCTTC.

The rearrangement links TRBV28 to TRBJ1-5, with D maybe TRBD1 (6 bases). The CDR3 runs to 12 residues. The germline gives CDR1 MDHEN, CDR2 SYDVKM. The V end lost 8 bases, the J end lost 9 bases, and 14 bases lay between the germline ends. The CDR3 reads CASWGRVGPQHF. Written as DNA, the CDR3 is TGTGCCAGCTGGGGGCGAGTCGGGCCCCAGCATTTT.

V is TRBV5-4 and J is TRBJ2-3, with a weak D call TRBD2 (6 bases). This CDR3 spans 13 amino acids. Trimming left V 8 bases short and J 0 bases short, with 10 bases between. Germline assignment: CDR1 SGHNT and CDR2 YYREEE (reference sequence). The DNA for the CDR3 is TGTGCCAGTAGCGGCCCCAGCACAGATACGCAGTATTTT. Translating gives CASSGPSTDTQYF.